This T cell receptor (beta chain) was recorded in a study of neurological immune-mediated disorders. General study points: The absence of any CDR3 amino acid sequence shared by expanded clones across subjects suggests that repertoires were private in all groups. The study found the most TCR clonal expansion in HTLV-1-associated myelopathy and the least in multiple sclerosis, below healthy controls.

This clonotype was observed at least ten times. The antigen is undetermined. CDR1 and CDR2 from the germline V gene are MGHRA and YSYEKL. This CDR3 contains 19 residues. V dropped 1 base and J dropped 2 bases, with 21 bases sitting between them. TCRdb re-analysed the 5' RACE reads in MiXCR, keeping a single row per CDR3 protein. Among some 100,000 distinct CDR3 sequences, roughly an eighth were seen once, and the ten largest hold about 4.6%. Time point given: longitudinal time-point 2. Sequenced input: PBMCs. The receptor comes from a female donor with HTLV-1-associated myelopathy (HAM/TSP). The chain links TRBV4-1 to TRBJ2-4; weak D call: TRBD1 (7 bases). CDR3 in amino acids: CASSQVAVEGARTKNIQYF. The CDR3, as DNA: TGCGCCAGCAGCCAAGTCGCGGTGGAGGGGGCGCGAACCAAAAACATTCAGTACTTC.